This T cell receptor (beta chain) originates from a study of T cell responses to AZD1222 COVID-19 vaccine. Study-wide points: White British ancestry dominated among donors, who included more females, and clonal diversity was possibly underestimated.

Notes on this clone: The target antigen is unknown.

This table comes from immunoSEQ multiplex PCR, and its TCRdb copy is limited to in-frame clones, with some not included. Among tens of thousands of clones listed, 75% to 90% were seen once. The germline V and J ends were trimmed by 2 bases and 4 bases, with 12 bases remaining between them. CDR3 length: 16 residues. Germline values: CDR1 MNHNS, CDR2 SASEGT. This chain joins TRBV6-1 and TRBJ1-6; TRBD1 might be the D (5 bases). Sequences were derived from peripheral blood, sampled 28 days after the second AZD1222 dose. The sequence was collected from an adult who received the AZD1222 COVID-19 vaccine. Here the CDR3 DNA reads TGTGCCAGCAGTGAATTGGGGCCGGGGTATAATTCACCCCTCCACTTT. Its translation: CASSELGPGYNSPLHF.